In its sample, the clone carrying this T cell receptor beta chain was seen a few times. The CDR3 is 11 amino acids. Deletions cut 6 bases from V and 10 bases from J, with 10 bases between. Germline V gene sequence: CDR1 MNHNS, CDR2 SASEGT. The data are from a study of identical twins. One entry per CDR3 protein, called by TCRdb with MiXCR from the 5' RACE reads. The sample includes 1.5 million to 2 million distinct CDR3 sequences, roughly a third of them seen just once. The sample taken for sequencing was cord blood. The chain links TRBV6-1 to TRBJ2-1, with a weak D call TRBD1 (5 bases). The TCR originated in a newborn girl in good health. The CDR3 reads CASSREREQFF. The DNA of the CDR3 is TGTGCCAGCAGCAGGGAAAGGGAGCAGTTCTTC.